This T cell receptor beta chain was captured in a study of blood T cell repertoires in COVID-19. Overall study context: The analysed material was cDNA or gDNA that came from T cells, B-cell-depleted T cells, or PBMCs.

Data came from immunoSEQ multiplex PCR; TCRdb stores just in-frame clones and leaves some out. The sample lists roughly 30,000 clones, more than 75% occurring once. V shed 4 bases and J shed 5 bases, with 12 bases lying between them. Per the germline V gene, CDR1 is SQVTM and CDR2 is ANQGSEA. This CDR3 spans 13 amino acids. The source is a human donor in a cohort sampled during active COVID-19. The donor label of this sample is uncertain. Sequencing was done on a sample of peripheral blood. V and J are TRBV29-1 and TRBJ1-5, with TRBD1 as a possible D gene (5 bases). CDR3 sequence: CSVGLGVDQPQHF. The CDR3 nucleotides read TGCAGCGTTGGTCTAGGGGTGGATCAGCCCCAGCATTTT.